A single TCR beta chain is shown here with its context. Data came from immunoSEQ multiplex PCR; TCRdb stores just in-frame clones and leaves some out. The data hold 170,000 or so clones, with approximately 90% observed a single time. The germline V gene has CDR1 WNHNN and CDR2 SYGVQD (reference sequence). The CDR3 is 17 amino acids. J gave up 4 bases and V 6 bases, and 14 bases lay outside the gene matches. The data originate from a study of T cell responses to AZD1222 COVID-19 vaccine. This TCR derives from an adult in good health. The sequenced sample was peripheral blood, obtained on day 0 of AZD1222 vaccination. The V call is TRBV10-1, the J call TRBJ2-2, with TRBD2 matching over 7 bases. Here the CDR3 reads CASSDRSGREGTGELFF. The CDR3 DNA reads TGCGCCAGCAGCGACCGGTCGGGGAGGGAGGGCACCGGGGAGCTGTTTTTT.